What follows are 30 T cell receptor beta chains derived from one specimen sequenced in a study of blood T cell repertoires in COVID-19. Assay used: immunoSEQ multiplex PCR; TCRdb lists only in-frame clones, some missing. The data hold 8,000 to 10,000 clones, with just over 75% observed a single time. The sequenced sample was peripheral blood. The receptor source for this set is a human donor in a cohort sampled during active COVID-19.

The chain couples TRBV10-3 to TRBJ1-2; a weak D match, TRBD1 (6 bases). The V and J ends lost 4 bases and 3 bases respectively, with 15 bases between them. Germline V CDR1 and CDR2: ENHRY, SYGVKD. This CDR3 has 15 amino acids. The CDR3 protein is CAISVKTGSDYGYTF. Here the CDR3 DNA reads TGTGCCATCAGTGTTAAGACAGGTAGTGACTATGGCTACACCTTC.

This sequence joins TRBV7-9 and TRBJ2-1; weak D call: TRBD2 (6 bases). Deletions cut 4 bases from V and 2 bases from J, with 15 bases between. Germline assignment: CDR1 SEHNR and CDR2 FQNEAQ (reference sequence). The CDR3 loop spans 16 amino acids. The chain's CDR3 is CASSSNLALAYNEQFF. Here the CDR3 DNA reads TGTGCCAGCAGCTCCAATCTAGCGTTGGCCTACAATGAGCAGTTCTTC.

The chain carries TRBV7-3 and TRBJ1-3, with D tentatively TRBD1 (5 bases). V lost 5 bases to trimming and J lost 4 bases, with 15 bases between them. There are 15 residues in the CDR3. Germline CDR1 SGHTA, CDR2 FQGTGA. CDR3 in amino acids: CASSRQGGLGNTIYF. CDR3 nucleotides: TGTGCCAGCAGCCGCCAGGGTGGATTAGGAAACACCATATATTTT.

The chain employs TRBV7-2 and TRBJ1-2, with D possibly matching TRBD1 (5 bases). Germline V gives CDR1 SGHTA, CDR2 FQGNSA. CDR3 length: 16 amino acids. Trimming cost V 1 base and J 6 bases, with 18 bases left between them. CDR3 protein: CASSLEGTHIGDGYTF. CDR3 coding DNA: TGTGCCAGCAGCTTAGAAGGGACTCACATTGGGGATGGCTACACCTTC.

V usage is TRBV5-1 and J usage is TRBJ1-1; 10 nucleotides line up with TRBD1. V trimming: 7 bases; J trimming: 5 bases; junction bases outside the gene matches: 8. This CDR3 is built from 14 residues. Germline V lookup: CDR1 SGHRS, CDR2 YFSETQ. This CDR3 reads CASSLDRGGTEAFF. The CDR3 DNA reads as TGCGCCAGCTCCCTGGACAGGGGGGGGACTGAAGCTTTCTTT.

V usage is TRBV6-5 and J usage is TRBJ2-2; maybe TRBD1 (6 bases). V lost 7 bases and J 4 bases, leaving 10 bases between the germline ends. This CDR3 comprises 13 residues. Germline CDR1 reads MNHEY; CDR2 reads SVGAGI. The CDR3 region is CASKKGVTGELFF. In DNA, the CDR3 is TGTGCCAGCAAAAAGGGGGTCACCGGGGAGCTGTTTTTT.

There are a few counts of this clone. The chain employs TRBV2 and TRBJ1-2; D call uncertain. From germline, CDR1 is SNHLY and CDR2 FYNNEI. V was shortened by 10 bases and J by 1 base, with 13 bases between the two germline ends. The CDR3 contains 13 residues. The CDR3 loop is CATPEEGNYGYTF. The CDR3 DNA follows: TGTGCCACCCCGGAGGAGGGTAACTATGGCTACACCTTC.

This rearrangement joins TRBV5-1 to TRBJ1-1; D gene uncertain. V was pared by 0 bases and J by 4 bases, with 13 bases between. Per the germline V gene, CDR1 is SGHRS and CDR2 is YFSETQ. The CDR3 has 15 amino acids. Here the CDR3 DNA reads TGCGCCAGCAGCTTGGGGGCAGCGGAGGGCACTGAAGCTTTCTTT. Translation: CASSLGAAEGTEAFF.

This clone was picked up a small number of times. This chain connects TRBV10-1 to TRBJ2-2, with unresolved D. Trimming took 0 bases from V and 0 from J, leaving 20 bases between them. Germline values: CDR1 WNHNN, CDR2 SYGVQD (reference sequence). The CDR3 loop spans 20 amino acids. Written as DNA, the CDR3 is TGCGCCAGCAGTGAGTCCGAGGCGCTACACTTTGTCGCGAACACCGGGGAGCTGTTTTTT. The encoded protein is CASSESEALHFVANTGELFF.

V usage is TRBV6-9 and J usage is TRBJ2-1; 12 bases agree with TRBD1. The germline V gene encodes CDR1 MNHGY and CDR2 SVAAGI. The CDR3 totals 18 residues. V gave up 5 bases and J gave up 3 bases; unmatched junction bases: 11. Here the CDR3 reads CASSLPEGTGGFYNEQFF. CDR3 sequence (DNA): TGTGCCAGCAGTCTCCCGGAGGGGACAGGGGGCTTCTACAATGAGCAGTTCTTC.

This chain joins TRBV30 and TRBJ1-2; 8 bases line up with TRBD1. Germline-derived CDR1 and CDR2 are GTSNPN and SVGIG (reference sequence). With V trimmed by 2 bases and J by 7 bases, 6 bases remained unmatched. The CDR3 loop spans 13 amino acids. The CDR3 protein is CAWSPDRESGYTF. DNA for the CDR3: TGTGCCTGGAGTCCGGACAGGGAGAGTGGCTACACCTTC.

J is TRBJ2-7 and V is TRBV7-9, with TRBD1 matching over 8 bases. Per germline, CDR1 SEHNR and CDR2 FQNEAQ (reference sequence). The CDR3 consists of 14 residues. Trimming at V came to 5 bases and at J to 1 base, leaving 4 bases not matched to a gene. CDR3: CASSPGTGSYEQYF. The CDR3 DNA reads TGTGCCAGCAGCCCTGGGACAGGTTCCTACGAGCAGTACTTC.

The J gene is TRBJ1-5, the V gene TRBV7-9; D gene uncertain. The length of the CDR3 is 13 residues. Germline-derived CDR1 and CDR2 are SEHNR and FQNEAQ (reference sequence). V lost 5 bases and J 5 bases, leaving 10 bases between the germline ends. This chain's CDR3 is CASSPNPDQPQHF. CDR3 nucleotides: TGTGCCAGCAGCCCTAATCCCGATCAGCCCCAGCATTTT.

By share of the sample, this clone is medium-sized. CDR3 sequence reads: CASSQPGVLTYEQYF. DNA for the CDR3: TGTGCCAGCAGCCAACCCGGGGTGCTCACCTACGAGCAGTACTTC. This rearrangement joins TRBV3-1 (or the pseudogene TRBV3-2) to TRBJ2-7; possible D gene TRBD2, 5 bases. Germline-derived CDR1 and CDR2 are LGHDT and YNNKEL (reference sequence). Between the trimmed V and J ends, which lost 2 bases and 2 bases, there was a span of 13 bases. The CDR3 has 15 amino acids.

The gene calls are TRBV6-2 or TRBV6-3 and TRBJ2-3, with 11 bases lining up with TRBD1. After removal of 5 bases from V and 0 bases from J, the junction contained 7 bases not matched to a gene. This CDR3 has 17 residues. Germline V gene data show CDR1 as MNHEY and CDR2 as SVGEGT. The CDR3 spells CASSLTGQGASTDTQYF. The CDR3, as DNA: TGTGCCAGCAGTCTCACAGGACAGGGGGCGAGCACAGATACGCAGTATTTT.

This rearrangement joins TRBV6-5 to TRBJ2-5; D not certain. Trimming removed 8 bases at V and 5 bases at J, with 12 bases between. The CDR3 loop spans 12 amino acids. The germline V gene encodes CDR1 MNHEY and CDR2 SVGAGI. Here the CDR3 DNA reads TGTGCCAGCTACGATAGCTTGGAGACCCAGTACTTC. As protein: CASYDSLETQYF.

The genes are TRBV9 and TRBJ1-1, with D unclear. The CDR3 contains 15 residues. The germline V gene has CDR1 SGDLS and CDR2 YYNGEE. Trimming shortened V by 2 bases and J by 1 base, and 12 bases separated the two germline ends. The DNA of the CDR3 is TGTGCCAGCAGCGTCTTTGGACGGGAGAACACTGAAGCTTTCTTT. This encodes CASSVFGRENTEAFF.

In its sample, this clone was seen once. J is TRBJ1-2 and V is TRBV7-9; D call uncertain. The CDR3 has 15 residues. CDR1 and CDR2 (germline): SEHNR, FQNEAQ (reference sequence). V lost 1 base and J lost 2, with 11 bases in between. The CDR3 loop reads CASSLGWRENYGYTF. The CDR3 DNA reads as TGTGCCAGCAGCTTAGGGTGGAGGGAAAACTATGGCTACACCTTC.

The V call is TRBV29-1, the J call TRBJ2-1, with TRBD2 matching 12 bases. Germline V gene lookup returns CDR1 SQVTM and CDR2 ANQGSEA. This CDR3 is 17 amino acids long. V was clipped by 7 bases and J by 8 bases; unmatched bases: 18. The CDR3 sequence: CSALAYLSSGGAHEQFF. The CDR3 nucleotides are TGCAGCGCCCTTGCCTATTTATCTAGCGGGGGGGCCCATGAGCAGTTCTTC.

The gene calls are TRBV18 and TRBJ2-7; a possible D gene is TRBD2 (5 bases). The germline V and J ends were trimmed by 1 base and 4 bases, with 8 bases remaining between them. The CDR3 is 13 amino acids. Germline CDR1 is KGHSH and CDR2 is LQKENI. The CDR3 here is CASSPRRTYEQYF. In nucleotides, the CDR3 is TGTGCCAGCTCACCACGTCGGACTTACGAGCAGTACTTC.

The gene calls are TRBV9 and TRBJ1-3; 8 nucleotides align to TRBD1. The CDR3 covers 16 residues. Germline CDR1 SGDLS, CDR2 YYNGEE. V lost 0 bases, J lost 3 bases, and 5 bases stayed unmatched. CDR3 bases: TGTGCCAGCAGCGTAGAGGACAGGGCGGGTGGAAACACCATATATTTT. Protein sequence: CASSVEDRAGGNTIYF.

The chain carries TRBV5-1 and TRBJ1-3; 7 bases fit TRBD1. With V trimmed by 3 bases and J by 1 base, 13 bases remained unmatched. Germline CDR1 and CDR2: SGHRS and YFSETQ. CDR3 length equals 18 residues. CDR3 DNA: TGCGCCAGCAGCTATTTGGGCAGGGGGACAACTTCTGGAAACACCATATATTTT. This gives the protein CASSYLGRGTTSGNTIYF.

V gene TRBV7-7 combines with J gene TRBJ1-1, with D unresolved. This CDR3 comprises 14 residues. Per the germline V gene, CDR1 is SSHAT and CDR2 is FNYEAQ (reference sequence). Trimming shortened V by 5 bases and J by 0 bases, and 10 bases separated the two germline ends. The CDR3 sequence is CASSPVTMNTEAFF. DNA of the CDR3: TGTGCCAGCAGCCCAGTTACAATGAACACTGAAGCTTTCTTT. The whole variable domain, filled in from reference TRBV7-7 and TRBJ1-1, reads GAGVSQSPRYKVTKRGQDVTLRCDPISSHATLYWYQQALGQGPEFLTYFNYEAQPDKSGLPSDRFSAERPEGSISTLTIQRTEQRDSAMYRCASSPVTMNTEAFFGQGTRLTVV.

The CDR3 DNA sequence: TGCGCCAGCAGCCAAGGGGGGCAGCCAACCTACGAGCAGTACTTC. Its protein is CASSQGGQPTYEQYF. The genes are TRBV4-1 and TRBJ2-7, with a weak D call TRBD1 (6 bases). Germline V gene lookup returns CDR1 MGHRA and CDR2 YSYEKL. V lost 1 base to trimming and J lost 2 bases, with 12 bases between them. The CDR3 is 15 amino acids.

The rearrangement uses TRBV6-5 and TRBJ2-7, with a possible D match to TRBD1 (5 bases). The ends were cut back, 2 bases at V and 6 bases at J, with 11 bases in the middle. The CDR3 has 13 residues. Germline V lookup: CDR1 MNHEY, CDR2 SVGAGI. The CDR3 DNA reads as TGTGCCAGCAGTTACGCGACAAGGGGCGAGCAGTACTTC. Amino acid sequence: CASSYATRGEQYF.

This clone was counted only a few times. The chain joins TRBV2 to TRBJ2-7; D is unresolved. V lost 5 bases, J lost 0 bases, and 20 bases lay in between. Germline loops: CDR1 SNHLY, CDR2 FYNNEI. The CDR3 contains 17 residues. CDR3 nucleotides: TGTGCCAGCAGTCTGACTCCTTCTTCGCCTACCTCCTACGAGCAGTACTTC. It yields the protein CASSLTPSSPTSYEQYF.

This clone was picked up a small number of times. The V call is TRBV6-5, the J call TRBJ1-1, with D possibly matching TRBD1 (6 bases). Germline loops: CDR1 MNHEY, CDR2 SVGAGI. This CDR3 region has 15 residues. Trimming left V 6 bases short and J 0 bases short, with 14 bases between. Written as DNA, the CDR3 is TGTGCCAGCAGCGGGGTTGACAGGTTGAACACTGAAGCTTTCTTT. Its protein product is CASSGVDRLNTEAFF.

V gene TRBV5-1 combines with J gene TRBJ2-7; D is perhaps TRBD2 (5 bases). The CDR3 loop spans 14 amino acids. V was trimmed by 1 base and J by 3 bases, leaving 11 bases between them. Per the germline V gene, CDR1 is SGHRS and CDR2 is YFSETQ. The CDR3 reads CASSLSGVNYEQYF. The DNA of the CDR3 is TGCGCCAGCAGCTTGAGCGGAGTGAACTACGAGCAGTACTTC.

The sample holds a few counts of this clone. The chain has TRBV7-2 and TRBJ2-5; weak D call: TRBD2 (7 bases). Germline-derived CDR1 and CDR2 are SGHTA and FQGNSA. The CDR3 is 16 amino acids. Trimming removed 5 bases at V and 4 bases at J, with 20 bases between. This CDR3 is CASSLPPGGGRETQYF. The CDR3 bases are TGTGCCAGCAGCCTCCCCCCTGGGGGGGGGCGAGAGACCCAGTACTTC.

The chain joins TRBV28 to TRBJ1-4; 7 nucleotides match TRBD1. V dropped 5 bases and J dropped 8; count of bases not matched to a gene: 8. Germline CDR1 MDHEN, CDR2 SYDVKM. The CDR3 has 14 amino acids. CDR3 residues: CASSIRQGGEKLFF. CDR3 DNA sequence: TGTGCCAGCAGTATCCGACAGGGCGGCGAAAAACTGTTTTTT.